The clone carrying this T cell receptor (beta chain) was seen only a few times. The sample comes from a study of blood T cell repertoires in COVID-19. Study context: Sample material is recorded as cDNA or gDNA derived from T cells, B-cell-depleted T cells, or PBMCs.

Only in-frame clones appear in the TCRdb table, and some are missing; sequencing was by immunoSEQ multiplex PCR. The table shows roughly 300,000 clones, with 88% occurring only once. The germline CDR1 and CDR2 sequences are WNHNN and SYGVQD (reference sequence). This CDR3 region has 15 residues. V dropped 0 bases and J dropped 5; count of bases not matched to a gene: 4. The sequenced sample consisted of peripheral blood. The chain is built from TRBV10-1 and TRBJ1-1; the match to TRBD1 covers 9 bases. The sequence was obtained from a man aged 18-30 years with active or convalescent COVID-19. This CDR3 reads CASSESPGQGTEAFF. Written as DNA, the CDR3 is TGCGCCAGCAGTGAGTCCCCGGGACAGGGTACTGAAGCTTTCTTT.